A single sample is the source of the 7 T cell receptor beta chains below, sequenced in a study of blood T cells in healthy people across ages. Using a J-beta primer mix together with a sample-barcoded 5' primer, a second PCR was run for roughly 6 to 11 cycles. Using its own MiXCR run on the 5' RACE reads, TCRdb lists one record per CDR3 protein. The sample contains hundreds of thousands of distinct CDR3 sequences, roughly 56% of which appear only once. The sequenced sample consisted of blood. All receptors derive from a man in his forties or fifties in good health.

Of note for this clonotype: An end of the junction does not agree with germline; a read error may underlie this. The rearrangement uses TRBV12-3 or TRBV12-4 and TRBJ2-1, with unresolved D. This CDR3 contains 17 residues. The CDR3 DNA is TGTGCCAGCAGTTTATCCACTCGACCGAGAATCTACAAGGAGCAGTTCTTC. This sequence encodes CASSLSTRPRIYKEQFF.

V is TRBV10-3 and J is TRBJ1-4, with 8 nucleotides matching TRBD1. The J segment lost 3 bases and the V segment lost 6 bases, leaving 3 bases of the junction unmatched. Germline V gene lookup returns CDR1 ENHRY and CDR2 SYGVKD. CDR3 length: 14 amino acids. CDR3 residues: CAIRAGGSNEKLFF. The CDR3 region has the DNA TGTGCCATCAGAGCAGGGGGCTCTAATGAAAAACTGTTTTTT.

The chain links TRBV29-1 to TRBJ2-1; D call uncertain. From germline, CDR1 is SQVTM and CDR2 ANQGSEA. V was pared by 4 bases and J by 6 bases, with 13 bases between. The CDR3 spans 13 residues. CDR3 DNA: TGCAGCGTTGTTCTCGTAGCAGTCAATGAGCAGTTCTTC. Protein product: CSVVLVAVNEQFF.

J is TRBJ1-1 and V is TRBV15, with D perhaps TRBD1 (5 bases). This CDR3 has 16 amino acids. Germline V lookup: CDR1 LNHNV, CDR2 YYDKDF (reference sequence). Trimming took off 3 bases at V and 6 bases at J, with 20 bases between the two ends. The CDR3 nucleotides read TGTGCCACCAGCAGGGCACAAGGAGGCGGAGGGGCTGAAGCTTTCTTT. Its protein is CATSRAQGGGGAEAFF.

The V gene is TRBV20-1, the J gene TRBJ2-1; the match to TRBD1 covers 12 bases. Germline values: CDR1 DFQATT, CDR2 SNEGSKA (reference sequence). The CDR3 totals 17 residues. Trimming cost V 4 bases and J 1 base; bases outside gene matches: 8. CDR3 in amino acids: CSANRDRGLRSYNEQFF. In DNA form, the CDR3 reads TGCAGTGCTAACCGGGACAGGGGGCTTCGATCCTACAATGAGCAGTTCTTC.

V usage is TRBV28 and J usage is TRBJ2-1; D not certain. Trimming pared 7 bases from V and 0 bases from J, leaving 13 bases between. This CDR3 has 15 amino acids. The germline V gene encodes CDR1 MDHEN and CDR2 SYDVKM. CDR3 amino acids: CASKFGRSSYNEQFF. Written as DNA, the CDR3 is TGTGCCAGCAAGTTTGGGCGGAGCTCCTACAATGAGCAGTTCTTC.

This clonotype was seen a few times. V and J are TRBV13 and TRBJ2-7, with 9 bases aligning to TRBD2. The CDR3 has 20 amino acids. V was pared by 5 bases and J by 0 bases, with 20 bases of the junction left unmatched. Germline V CDR1 and CDR2: PRHDT, FYEKMQ (reference sequence). The CDR3 DNA follows: TGTGCCAGCAGCCGATCGGGGGTACTAGCGGGTACACTGAGCTCCTACGAGCAGTACTTC. This translates into CASSRSGVLAGTLSSYEQYF. The full variable domain, rest sourced from reference TRBV13 and TRBJ2-7, is AAGVIQSPRHLIKEKRETATLKCYPIPRHDTVYWYQQGPGQDPQFLISFYEKMQSDKGSIPDRFSAQQFSDYHSELNMSSLELGDSALYFCASSRSGVLAGTLSSYEQYFGPGTRLTVT.